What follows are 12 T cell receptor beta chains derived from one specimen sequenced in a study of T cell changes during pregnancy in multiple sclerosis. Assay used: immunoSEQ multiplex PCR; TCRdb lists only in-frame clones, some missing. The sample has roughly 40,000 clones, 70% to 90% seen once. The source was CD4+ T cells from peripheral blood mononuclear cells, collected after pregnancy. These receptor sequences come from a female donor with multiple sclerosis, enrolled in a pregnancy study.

CDR3: CASSPGGGIAKNIQYF. CDR3 bases: TGTGCCAGCAGTCCTGGGGGGGGCATCGCCAAAAACATTCAGTACTTC. The rearrangement links TRBV28 to TRBJ2-4, with a possible D match to TRBD2 (7 bases). Germline V gene data show CDR1 as MDHEN and CDR2 as SYDVKM. V lost 5 bases and J 1 base, leaving 15 bases between the germline ends. CDR3 length: 16 residues.

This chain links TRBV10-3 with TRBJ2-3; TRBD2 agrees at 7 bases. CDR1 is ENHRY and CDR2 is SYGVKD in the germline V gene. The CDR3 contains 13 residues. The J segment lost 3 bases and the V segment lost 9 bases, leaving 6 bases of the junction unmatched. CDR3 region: CAIGGVGTDTQYF. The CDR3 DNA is TGTGCCATTGGGGGGGTCGGTACAGATACGCAGTATTTT.

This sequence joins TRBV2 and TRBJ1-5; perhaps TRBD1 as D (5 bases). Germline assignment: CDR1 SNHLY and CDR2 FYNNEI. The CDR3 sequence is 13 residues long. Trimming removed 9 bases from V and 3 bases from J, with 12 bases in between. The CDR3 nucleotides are TGTGCCAGTAGGGGTACTAACAATCAGCCCCAGCATTTT. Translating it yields CASRGTNNQPQHF.

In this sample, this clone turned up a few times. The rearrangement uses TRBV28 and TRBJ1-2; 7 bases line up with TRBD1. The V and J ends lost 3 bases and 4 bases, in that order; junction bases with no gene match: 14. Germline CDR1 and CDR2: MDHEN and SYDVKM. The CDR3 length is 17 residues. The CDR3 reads CASSFRGFDRVRYGYTF. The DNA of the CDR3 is TGTGCCAGCAGTTTTAGGGGTTTTGACAGGGTCCGCTATGGCTACACCTTC.

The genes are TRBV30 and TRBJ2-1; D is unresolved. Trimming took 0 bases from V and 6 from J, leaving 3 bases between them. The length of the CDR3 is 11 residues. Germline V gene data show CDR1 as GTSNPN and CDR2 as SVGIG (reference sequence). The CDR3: CAWSVSNEQFF. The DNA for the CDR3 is TGTGCCTGGAGTGTTAGCAATGAGCAGTTCTTC.

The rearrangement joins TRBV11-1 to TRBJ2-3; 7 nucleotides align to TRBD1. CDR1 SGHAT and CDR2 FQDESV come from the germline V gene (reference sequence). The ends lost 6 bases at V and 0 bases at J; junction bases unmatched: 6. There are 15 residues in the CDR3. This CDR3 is CASRYRGASTDTQYF. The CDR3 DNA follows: TGTGCCAGCAGGTACAGGGGCGCGAGCACAGATACGCAGTATTTT.

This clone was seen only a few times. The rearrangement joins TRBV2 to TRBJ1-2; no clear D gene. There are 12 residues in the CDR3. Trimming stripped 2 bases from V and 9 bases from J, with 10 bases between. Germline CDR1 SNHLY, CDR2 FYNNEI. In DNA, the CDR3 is TGTGCCAGCAGTGAATATGGCGGAAGCTACACCTTC. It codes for CASSEYGGSYTF.

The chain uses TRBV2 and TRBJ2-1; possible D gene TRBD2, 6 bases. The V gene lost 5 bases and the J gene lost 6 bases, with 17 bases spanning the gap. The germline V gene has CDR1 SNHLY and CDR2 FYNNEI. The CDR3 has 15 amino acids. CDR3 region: CASSSPGTAFNEQFF. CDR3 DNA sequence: TGTGCCAGCAGTTCTCCCGGGACTGCCTTCAATGAGCAGTTCTTC. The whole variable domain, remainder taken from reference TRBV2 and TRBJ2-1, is EPEVTQTPSHQVTQMGQEVILRCVPISNHLYFYWYRQILGQKVEFLVSFYNNEISEKSEIFDDQFSVERPDGSNFTLKIRSTKLEDSAMYFCASSSPGTAFNEQFFGPGTRLTVL.

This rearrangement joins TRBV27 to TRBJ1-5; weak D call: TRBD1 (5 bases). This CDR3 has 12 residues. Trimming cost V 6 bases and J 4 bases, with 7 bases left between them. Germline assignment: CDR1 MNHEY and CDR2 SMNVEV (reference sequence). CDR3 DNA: TGTGCCAGCAGGACAGAGAATCAGCCCCAGCATTTT. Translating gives CASRTENQPQHF.

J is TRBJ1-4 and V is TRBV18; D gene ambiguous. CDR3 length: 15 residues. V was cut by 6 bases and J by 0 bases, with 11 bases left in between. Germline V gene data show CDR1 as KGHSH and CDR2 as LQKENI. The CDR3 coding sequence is TGTGCCAGCTCCCAGTCAGTTGCAACTAATGAAAAACTGTTTTTT. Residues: CASSQSVATNEKLFF.

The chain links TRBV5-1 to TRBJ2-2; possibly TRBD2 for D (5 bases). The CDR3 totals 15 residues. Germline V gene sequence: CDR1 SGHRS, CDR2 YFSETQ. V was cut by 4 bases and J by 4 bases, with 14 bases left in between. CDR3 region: CASSAGLAGTGELFF. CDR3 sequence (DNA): TGCGCCAGCAGCGCGGGTCTAGCAGGCACCGGGGAGCTGTTTTTT.

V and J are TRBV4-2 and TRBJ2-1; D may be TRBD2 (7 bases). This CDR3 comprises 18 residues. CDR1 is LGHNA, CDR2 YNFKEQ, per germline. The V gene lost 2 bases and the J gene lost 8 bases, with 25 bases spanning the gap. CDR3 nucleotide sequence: TGTGCCAGCAGCCAACAAAAGGGGGGGGTTCTCTACCTCGATGAGCAGTTCTTC. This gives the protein CASSQQKGGVLYLDEQFF.